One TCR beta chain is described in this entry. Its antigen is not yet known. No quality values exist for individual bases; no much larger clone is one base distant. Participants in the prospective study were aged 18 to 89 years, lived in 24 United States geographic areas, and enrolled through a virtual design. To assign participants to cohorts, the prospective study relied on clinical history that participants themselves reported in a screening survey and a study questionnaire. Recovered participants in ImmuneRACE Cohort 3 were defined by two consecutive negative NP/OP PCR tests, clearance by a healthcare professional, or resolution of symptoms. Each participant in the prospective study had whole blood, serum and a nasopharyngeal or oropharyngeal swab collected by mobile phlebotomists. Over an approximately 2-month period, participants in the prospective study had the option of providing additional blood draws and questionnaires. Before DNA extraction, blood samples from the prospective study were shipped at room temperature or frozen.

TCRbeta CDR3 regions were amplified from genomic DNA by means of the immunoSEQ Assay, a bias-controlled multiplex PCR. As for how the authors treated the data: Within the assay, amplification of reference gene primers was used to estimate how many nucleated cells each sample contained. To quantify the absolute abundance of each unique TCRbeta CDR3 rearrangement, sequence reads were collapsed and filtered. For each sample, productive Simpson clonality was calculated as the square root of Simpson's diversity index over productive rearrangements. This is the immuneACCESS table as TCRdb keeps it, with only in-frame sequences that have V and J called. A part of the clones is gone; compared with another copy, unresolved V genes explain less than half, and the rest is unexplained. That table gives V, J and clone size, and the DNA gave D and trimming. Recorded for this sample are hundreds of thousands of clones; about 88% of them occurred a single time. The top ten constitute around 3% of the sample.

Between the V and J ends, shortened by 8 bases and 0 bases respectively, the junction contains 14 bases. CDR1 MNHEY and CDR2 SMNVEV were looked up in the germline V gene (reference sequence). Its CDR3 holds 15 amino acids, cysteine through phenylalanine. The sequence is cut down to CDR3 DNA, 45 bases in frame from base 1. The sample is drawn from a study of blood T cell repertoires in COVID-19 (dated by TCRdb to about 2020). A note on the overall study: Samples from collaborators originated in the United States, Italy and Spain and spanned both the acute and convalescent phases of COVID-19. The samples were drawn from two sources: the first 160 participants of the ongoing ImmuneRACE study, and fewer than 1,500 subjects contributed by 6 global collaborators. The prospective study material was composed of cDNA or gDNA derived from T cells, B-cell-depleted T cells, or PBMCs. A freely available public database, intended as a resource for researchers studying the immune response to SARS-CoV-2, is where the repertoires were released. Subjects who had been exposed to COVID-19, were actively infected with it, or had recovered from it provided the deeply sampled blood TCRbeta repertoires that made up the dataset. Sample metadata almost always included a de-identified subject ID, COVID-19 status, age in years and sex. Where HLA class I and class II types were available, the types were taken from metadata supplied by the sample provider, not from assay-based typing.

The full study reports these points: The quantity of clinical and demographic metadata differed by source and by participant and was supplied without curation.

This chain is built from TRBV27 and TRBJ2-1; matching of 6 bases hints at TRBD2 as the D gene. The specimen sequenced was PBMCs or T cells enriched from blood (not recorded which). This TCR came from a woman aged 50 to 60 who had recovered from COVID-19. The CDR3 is CASRQAGSSYNEQFF. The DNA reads TGTGCCAGCCGTCAGGCGGGAAGCTCCTACAATGAGCAGTTCTTC.